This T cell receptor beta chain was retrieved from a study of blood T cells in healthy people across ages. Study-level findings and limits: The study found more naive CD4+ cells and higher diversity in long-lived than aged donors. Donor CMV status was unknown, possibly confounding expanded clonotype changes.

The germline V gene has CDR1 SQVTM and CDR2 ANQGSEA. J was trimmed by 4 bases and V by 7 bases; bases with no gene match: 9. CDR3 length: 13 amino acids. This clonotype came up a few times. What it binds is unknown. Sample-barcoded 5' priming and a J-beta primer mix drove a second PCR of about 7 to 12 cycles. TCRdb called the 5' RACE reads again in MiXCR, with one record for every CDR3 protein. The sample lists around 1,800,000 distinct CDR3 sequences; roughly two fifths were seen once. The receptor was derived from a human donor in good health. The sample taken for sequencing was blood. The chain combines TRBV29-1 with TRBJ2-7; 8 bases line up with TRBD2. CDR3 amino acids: CSARGGGGYEQYF. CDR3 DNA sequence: TGCAGCGCTCGGGGGGGTGGTGGTTACGAGCAGTACTTC.